This T cell receptor (beta chain) was profiled in a study of metastatic and nonmetastatic thyroid tumors (dated by TCRdb to the early 2020s). Concerning the study at large: The researchers compared repertoires between peripheral blood samples and tumor or nodule tissue samples from patients with malignant or benign thyroid disease. The paper as a whole reports these results and caveats: In both blood and tumor samples, malignant tumors were reported to have significantly higher TCR beta diversity than benign nodules.

Spanning cysteine to phenylalanine, the CDR3 consists of 15 amino acids. Only the CDR3 DNA is retained, 45 bases long and in frame from the first base. Taken from the germline V gene, the CDR1 and CDR2 loops are SGDLS and YYNGEE. V is cut by 0 bases and J by 3 bases, and the space between the germline ends is 10 bases. Library prep was done by PCR. TCRdb lists the instrument as Illumina HiSeq 4000. The TCR beta-chain CDR3 region of each patient was profiled by high-throughput sequencing. In the original analysis: A classifier to discriminate distant-metastatic papillary thyroid cancer patients was built from CDR3 differences across clinicopathological groups. The Shannon index was used to assess repertoire diversity, and the Morisita-Horn index was used to assess tumor-blood repertoire similarity. TCRdb trimmed public reads at Q25 via fastp, called clones via MiXCR and kept in-frame beta chains. The V and J calls and clone size are TCRdb's, not the authors'. A total of 5,500 to 7,000 clones appear in this sample, approximately 15% of them only once. Together, the top ten hold 11% of the sample.

Regarding this clone: There is no known antigen for this receptor. Base qualities are not provided; no much larger clone lies one nucleotide away.

No treatment had been received by any patient before thyroid surgery. The study retrospectively analysed patient clinical samples collected from about 2012 to 2019 using T-cell receptor beta sequencing. The sample comprised tumor tissue. The receptor chain draws on TRBV9 and TRBJ1-3, and possibly TRBD1, on 5 matching bases. The sequence came from a male donor with papillary thyroid cancer or a benign thyroid nodule (not recorded which). Some clones in this sample may be carry-over from other donors' samples. The base sequence is TGTGCCAGCAGCGTAGAAACAGGACTTGGAAACACCATATATTTT. The encoded protein is CASSVETGLGNTIYF.